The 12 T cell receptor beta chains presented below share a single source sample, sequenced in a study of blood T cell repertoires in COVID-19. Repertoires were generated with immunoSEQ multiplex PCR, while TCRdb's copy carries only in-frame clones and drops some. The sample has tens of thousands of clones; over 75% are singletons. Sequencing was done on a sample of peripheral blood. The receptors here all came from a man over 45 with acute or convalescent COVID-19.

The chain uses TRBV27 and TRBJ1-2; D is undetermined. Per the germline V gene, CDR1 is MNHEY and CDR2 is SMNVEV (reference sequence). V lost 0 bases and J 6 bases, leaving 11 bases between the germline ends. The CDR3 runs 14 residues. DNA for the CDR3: TGTGCCAGCAGTTTATCGGGCAGTCTTAATGGCTACACCTTC. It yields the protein CASSLSGSLNGYTF.

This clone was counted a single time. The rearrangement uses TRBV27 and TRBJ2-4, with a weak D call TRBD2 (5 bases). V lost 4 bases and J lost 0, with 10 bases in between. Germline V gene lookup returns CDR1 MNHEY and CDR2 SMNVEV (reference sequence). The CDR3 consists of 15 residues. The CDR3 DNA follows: TGTGCCAGCAGTTCAACGGGATTAGCCAAAAACATTCAGTACTTC. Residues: CASSSTGLAKNIQYF.

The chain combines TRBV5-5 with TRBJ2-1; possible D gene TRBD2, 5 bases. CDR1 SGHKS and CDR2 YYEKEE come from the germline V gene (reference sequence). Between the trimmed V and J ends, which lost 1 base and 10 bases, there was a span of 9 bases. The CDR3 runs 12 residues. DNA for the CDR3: TGTGCCAGCAGCTTGTACTGGGAGGAGCAGTTCTTC. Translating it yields CASSLYWEEQFF.

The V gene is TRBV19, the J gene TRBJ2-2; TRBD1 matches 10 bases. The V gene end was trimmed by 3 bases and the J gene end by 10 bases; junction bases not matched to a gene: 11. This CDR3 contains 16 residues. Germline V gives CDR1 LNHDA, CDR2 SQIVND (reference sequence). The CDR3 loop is CASSIFSGTGEPELFF. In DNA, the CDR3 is TGTGCCAGTAGTATCTTCTCCGGGACAGGGGAACCGGAGCTGTTTTTT.

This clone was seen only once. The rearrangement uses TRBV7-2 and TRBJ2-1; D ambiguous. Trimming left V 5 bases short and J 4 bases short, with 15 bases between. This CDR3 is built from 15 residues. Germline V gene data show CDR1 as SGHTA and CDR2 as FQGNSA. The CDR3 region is CASSPESSAYNEQFF. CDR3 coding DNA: TGTGCCAGCAGCCCGGAGTCGTCGGCTTACAATGAGCAGTTCTTC. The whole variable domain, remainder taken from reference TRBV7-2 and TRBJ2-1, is GAGVSQSPSNKVTEKGKDVELRCDPISGHTALYWYRQSLGQGLEFLIYFQGNSAPDKSGLPSDRFSAERTGGSVSTLTIQRTQQEDSAVYLCASSPESSAYNEQFFGPGTRLTVL.

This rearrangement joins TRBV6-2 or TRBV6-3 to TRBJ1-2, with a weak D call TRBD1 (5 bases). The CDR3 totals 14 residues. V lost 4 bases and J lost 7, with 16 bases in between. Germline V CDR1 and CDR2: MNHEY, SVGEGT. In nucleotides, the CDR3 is TGTGCCAGCAGTTCGCCGGGACTTTCGTTTGGCTACACCTTC. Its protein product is CASSSPGLSFGYTF.

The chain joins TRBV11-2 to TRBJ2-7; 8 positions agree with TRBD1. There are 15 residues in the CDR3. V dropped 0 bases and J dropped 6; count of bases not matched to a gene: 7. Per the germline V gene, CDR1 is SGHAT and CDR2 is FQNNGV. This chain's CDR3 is CASSLDRQGKAEQYF. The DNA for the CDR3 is TGTGCCAGCAGCTTAGACCGACAGGGGAAAGCCGAGCAGTACTTC.

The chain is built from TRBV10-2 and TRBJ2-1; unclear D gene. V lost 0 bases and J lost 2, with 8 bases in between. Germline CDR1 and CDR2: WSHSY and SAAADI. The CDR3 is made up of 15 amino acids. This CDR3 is CASSESRQAYNEQFF. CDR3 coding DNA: TGCGCCAGCAGTGAGTCCCGGCAGGCCTACAATGAGCAGTTCTTC.

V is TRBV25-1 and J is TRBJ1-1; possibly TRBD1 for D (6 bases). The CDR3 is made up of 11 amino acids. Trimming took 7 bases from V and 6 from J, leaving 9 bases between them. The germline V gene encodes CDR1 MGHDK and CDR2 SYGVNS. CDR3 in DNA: TGTGCCAGCACGGGGGGCTCTGAAGCTTTCTTT. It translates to CASTGGSEAFF. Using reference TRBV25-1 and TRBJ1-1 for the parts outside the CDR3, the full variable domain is EADIYQTPRYLVIGTGKKITLECSQTMGHDKMYWYQQDPGMELHLIHYSYGVNSTEKGDLSSESTVSRIRTEHFPLTLESARPSHTSQYLCASTGGSEAFFGQGTRLTVV.

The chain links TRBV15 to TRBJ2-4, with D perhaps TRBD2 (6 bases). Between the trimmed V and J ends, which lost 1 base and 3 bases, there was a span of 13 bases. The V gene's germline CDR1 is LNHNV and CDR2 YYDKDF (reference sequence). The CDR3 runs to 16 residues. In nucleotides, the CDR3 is TGTGCCACCAGCAGAGGGGCCTGGAGGGACAAAAACATTCAGTACTTC. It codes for CATSRGAWRDKNIQYF.

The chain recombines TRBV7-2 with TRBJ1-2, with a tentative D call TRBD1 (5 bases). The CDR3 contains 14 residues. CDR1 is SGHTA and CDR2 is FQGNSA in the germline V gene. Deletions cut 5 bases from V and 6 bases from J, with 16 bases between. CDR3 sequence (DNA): TGTGCCAGCAGCGCCCAAACGGGGGGAGATGGCTACACCTTC. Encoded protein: CASSAQTGGDGYTF.

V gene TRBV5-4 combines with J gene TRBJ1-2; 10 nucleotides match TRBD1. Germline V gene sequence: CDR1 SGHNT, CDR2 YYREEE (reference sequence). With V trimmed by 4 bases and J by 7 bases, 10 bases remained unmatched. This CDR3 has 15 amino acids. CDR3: CASSPAGQGRSGYTF. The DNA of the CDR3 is TGTGCCAGCAGCCCGGCGGGACAGGGGAGGTCTGGCTACACCTTC.